The 20 T cell receptor beta chains below come from one sample, sequenced in a study of OX40 agonist ivuxolimab in advanced cancers. TCRdb's copy holds only in-frame clones and misses some; the assay was immunoSEQ multiplex PCR. The table lists tens of thousands of clones, nearly 90% of them singletons. The specimen comprised CD4+ or CD8+ T cells sorted from blood, sampled in a trial of the OX40 agonist ivuxolimab. These TCRs come from an adult with an advanced solid tumor such as melanoma, head and neck, liver or kidney cancer.

This clone appeared once. The chain combines TRBV7-9 with TRBJ1-1; no firm D call. V gave up 5 bases and J gave up 4 bases, with 11 bases separating them. The CDR3 consists of 13 residues. CDR1 and CDR2 from the germline V gene are SEHNR and FQNEAQ (reference sequence). This chain's CDR3 is CASSVGQRTEAFF. For the CDR3, the DNA is TGTGCCAGCAGCGTAGGTCAGCGCACTGAAGCTTTCTTT.

The J gene is TRBJ2-2, the V gene TRBV20-1; TRBD2 agrees at 9 bases. Trimming at V came to 5 bases and at J to 10 bases, leaving 2 bases not matched to a gene. This CDR3 spans 11 amino acids. Germline V CDR1 and CDR2: DFQATT, SNEGSKA (reference sequence). CDR3 bases: TGCAGTGCTTCTAGCGGGGAGGAGCTGTTTTTT. Its translation: CSASSGEELFF.

V usage is TRBV19 and J usage is TRBJ1-3; 7 positions agree with TRBD1. Per germline, CDR1 LNHDA and CDR2 SQIVND (reference sequence). CDR3 length: 19 amino acids. V was clipped by 3 bases and J by 0 bases; unmatched bases: 14. The CDR3 nucleotides are TGTGCCAGTAGTATTAGTCCACGGAGGGGGCTTTTCTCTGGAAACACCATATATTTT. Translation gives CASSISPRRGLFSGNTIYF. Variable domain in full (rest from reference TRBV19 and TRBJ1-3): DGGITQSPKYLFRKEGQNVTLSCEQNLNHDAMYWYRQDPGQGLRLIYYSQIVNDFQKGDIAEGYSVSREKKESFPLTVTSAQKNPTAFYLCASSISPRRGLFSGNTIYFGEGSWLTVV.

The chain is built from TRBV19 and TRBJ1-5; D not resolved. Trimming stripped 4 bases from V and 2 bases from J, with 9 bases between. From germline, CDR1 is LNHDA and CDR2 SQIVND (reference sequence). This CDR3 has 14 residues. CDR3: CASSTQVGNQPQHF. Written as DNA, the CDR3 is TGTGCCAGTAGTACCCAAGTGGGCAATCAGCCCCAGCATTTT.

The genes are TRBV30 and TRBJ1-1; D is perhaps TRBD1 (6 bases). This CDR3 comprises 13 residues. The V gene's germline CDR1 is GTSNPN and CDR2 SVGIG (reference sequence). Between the trimmed V and J ends, which lost 4 bases and 0 bases, there was a span of 9 bases. The CDR3 region has the DNA TGTGCCTGGATGACAGGTATGAACACTGAAGCTTTCTTT. It translates to CAWMTGMNTEAFF.

This chain uses TRBV10-2 with TRBJ1-2; a possible D gene is TRBD1 (6 bases). The V end lost 3 bases, the J end lost 8 bases, and 13 bases lay between the germline ends. The CDR3 has 13 residues. The germline CDR1 and CDR2 sequences are WSHSY and SAAADI. This CDR3 reads CASSEGGPTGYTF. The CDR3 DNA reads as TGCGCCAGCAGTGAAGGGGGGCCGACGGGCTACACCTTC.

The rearrangement links TRBV9 to TRBJ1-1; D unresolved. The CDR3 runs to 15 residues. The ends were cut back, 2 bases at V and 3 bases at J, with 14 bases in the middle. In germline, CDR1 is SGDLS, CDR2 YYNGEE. CDR3 amino acids: CASSVSHGQDTEAFF. The CDR3 nucleotides read TGTGCCAGCAGCGTCAGTCACGGGCAGGACACTGAAGCTTTCTTT.

The CDR3 DNA reads as TGTGCCAGCAGATCGGGGGGTTCCTACGAGCAGTACTTC. Its protein product is CASRSGGSYEQYF. The V call is TRBV28, the J call TRBJ2-7, with 7 bases fitting TRBD2. The V segment lost 6 bases and the J segment 1 base; nucleotides outside the gene matches: 3. The germline V gene encodes CDR1 MDHEN and CDR2 SYDVKM. The CDR3 length is 13 residues.

V is TRBV5-1 and J is TRBJ1-2; 9 bases are shared with TRBD1. Trimming removed 4 bases from V and 4 bases from J; junction bases left unmatched: 8. Germline CDR1 and CDR2: SGHRS and YFSETQ. The CDR3 consists of 15 residues. The CDR3 bases are TGCGCCAGCAGCCCAGGACAGGGGACGGTCTATGGCTACACCTTC. Translation: CASSPGQGTVYGYTF.

This clone came up a few times. The J gene is TRBJ1-5, the V gene TRBV20-1, with a tentative D call TRBD1 (5 bases). Germline V gives CDR1 DFQATT, CDR2 SNEGSKA (reference sequence). The CDR3 runs 11 residues. CDR3 coding DNA: TGCAGAATGGCAGGGAGAGAGCCCCAGCATTTT. Translation gives CRMAGREPQHF.

The chain recombines TRBV27 with TRBJ2-1, with TRBD2 matching 14 bases. This CDR3 is built from 15 residues. Per germline, CDR1 MNHEY and CDR2 SMNVEV (reference sequence). Unmatched junction bases numbered 6, after V lost 6 bases and J lost 8 bases. The CDR3 DNA follows: TGTGCCAGCAGCCGACTAGCGGGAGGGCCGGATGAGCAGTTCTTC. Protein sequence: CASSRLAGGPDEQFF.

The V call is TRBV2, the J call TRBJ1-2; 7 nucleotides agree with TRBD1. With 3 bases clipped from V and 8 bases from J, the junction kept 12 bases outside the gene matches. Per the germline V gene, CDR1 is SNHLY and CDR2 is FYNNEI. The CDR3 extends over 15 amino acids. This CDR3 is CASSDSRQGGIGYTF. The CDR3 DNA reads TGTGCCAGCAGTGACTCACGACAGGGAGGAATCGGCTACACCTTC.

A single count supports this clone. The chain employs TRBV18 and TRBJ1-1; maybe TRBD1 (6 bases). V was trimmed by 3 bases and J by 0 bases, leaving 14 bases between them. Germline V gives CDR1 KGHSH, CDR2 LQKENI. The CDR3 totals 16 residues. The CDR3 spells CASSPSGVTMNTEAFF. CDR3 nucleotides: TGTGCCAGCTCACCGTCAGGGGTGACCATGAACACTGAAGCTTTCTTT.

The gene calls are TRBV9 and TRBJ2-7; D possibly uses TRBD1 or TRBD2 (5 bases each). The CDR3 length is 14 residues. Germline V gene lookup returns CDR1 SGDLS and CDR2 YYNGEE. The V end lost 4 bases, the J end lost 2 bases, and 13 bases lay between the germline ends. This CDR3 reads CASSSGDPPYEQYF. The CDR3, as DNA: TGTGCCAGCAGCTCCGGGGACCCGCCCTACGAGCAGTACTTC. Looking up the rest from reference TRBV9 and TRBJ2-7 gives the full variable domain: DSGVTQTPKHLITATGQRVTLRCSPRSGDLSVYWYQQSLDQGLQFLIQYYNGEERAKGNILERFSAQQFPDLHSELNLSSLELGDSALYFCASSSGDPPYEQYFGPGTRLTVT.

The chain joins TRBV12-5 to TRBJ2-1; TRBD2 aligns across 16 bases. CDR1 LGHNT and CDR2 FRNRAP come from the germline V gene. CDR3 length: 19 amino acids. Unmatched junction bases numbered 14, after V lost 5 bases and J lost 7 bases. The chain's CDR3 is CASGPGTSGRAGWANEQFF. The CDR3 region has the DNA TGTGCTAGTGGTCCCGGGACTAGCGGGAGGGCCGGTTGGGCAAATGAGCAGTTCTTC. The full variable domain, rest sourced from reference TRBV12-5 and TRBJ2-1, is DARVTQTPRHKVTEMGQEVTMRCQPILGHNTVFWYRQTMMQGLELLAYFRNRAPLDDSGMPKDRFSAEMPDATLATLKIQPSEPRDSAVYFCASGPGTSGRAGWANEQFFGPGTRLTVL.

This clone came up once. This chain links TRBV7-2 with TRBJ1-1, with D perhaps TRBD1 (6 bases). V lost 5 bases and J 2 bases, leaving 12 bases between the germline ends. Germline assignment: CDR1 SGHTA and CDR2 FQGNSA. The CDR3 runs to 14 residues. CDR3 loop: CASSLMTGNTEAFF. DNA of the CDR3: TGTGCCAGCAGCCTGATGACAGGAAACACTGAAGCTTTCTTT.

The chain combines TRBV19 with TRBJ2-1; possibly TRBD1 or TRBD2 for D (6 bases each). The CDR3 loop spans 13 amino acids. Trimming removed 8 bases from V and 9 bases from J, with 17 bases in between. Per the germline V gene, CDR1 is LNHDA and CDR2 is SQIVND (reference sequence). For the CDR3, the DNA is TGTGCCAGTTTTTCAAACGGGGGCTTTGAGCAGTTCTTC. Residues: CASFSNGGFEQFF. Using reference TRBV19 and TRBJ2-1 for the parts outside the CDR3, the full variable domain is DGGITQSPKYLFRKEGQNVTLSCEQNLNHDAMYWYRQDPGQGLRLIYYSQIVNDFQKGDIAEGYSVSREKKESFPLTVTSAQKNPTAFYLCASFSNGGFEQFFGPGTRLTVL.

The genes are TRBV5-1 and TRBJ1-5, with D possibly being TRBD1 (5 bases). Germline lookup yields CDR1 SGHRS and CDR2 YFSETQ. With 4 bases removed from V and 3 bases from J, the gap between germline ends came to 14 bases. The CDR3 is 15 residues long. The DNA of the CDR3 is TGCGCCAGCAGCCCTGGCGGGGCCGACAATCAGCCCCAGCATTTT. Amino acids: CASSPGGADNQPQHF.

This chain uses TRBV6-4 with TRBJ2-5; no clear D. The CDR3 is 13 residues long. The V end was cut by 10 bases, the J end by 4 bases, with 16 bases between. Germline-derived CDR1 and CDR2 are MRHNA and SNTAGT. CDR3 nucleotide sequence: TGTGCCACCACCGGCTTAATCGGAGAGACCCAGTACTTC. Translation: CATTGLIGETQYF.

The rearrangement uses TRBV7-3 and TRBJ2-2; no clear D. Trimming took 2 bases from V and 0 from J, leaving 10 bases between them. The CDR3 consists of 16 residues. CDR1 is SGHTA, CDR2 FQGTGA, per germline. Here the CDR3 reads CASSLSAAANTGELFF. DNA of the CDR3: TGTGCCAGCAGCTTATCGGCCGCCGCGAACACCGGGGAGCTGTTTTTT.